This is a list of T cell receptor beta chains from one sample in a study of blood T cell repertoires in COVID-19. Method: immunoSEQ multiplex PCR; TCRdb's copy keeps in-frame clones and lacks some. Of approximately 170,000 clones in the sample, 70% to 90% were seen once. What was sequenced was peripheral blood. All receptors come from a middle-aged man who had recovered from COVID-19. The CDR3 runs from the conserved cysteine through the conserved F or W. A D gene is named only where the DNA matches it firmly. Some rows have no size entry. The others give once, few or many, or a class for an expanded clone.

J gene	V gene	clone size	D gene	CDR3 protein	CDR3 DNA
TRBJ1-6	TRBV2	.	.	CASTSDYSPLHF	TGTGCCAGCACGTCGGACTATTCACCCCTCCACTTT
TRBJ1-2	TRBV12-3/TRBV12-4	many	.	CASRIGNYGYTF	TGTGCCAGCCGAATCGGTAACTATGGCTACACCTTC
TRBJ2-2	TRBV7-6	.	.	CASSTGRELFF	TGTGCCAGCAGCACGGGAAGGGAGCTGTTTTTT
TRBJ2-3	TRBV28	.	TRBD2	CASSLLGLAGDPDTQYF	TGTGCCAGCAGTTTATTGGGACTAGCGGGAGACCCAGATACGCAGTATTTT
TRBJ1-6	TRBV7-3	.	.	CASSLGDNSPLHF	TGTGCCAGCAGCTTGGGAGATAATTCACCCCTCCACTTT
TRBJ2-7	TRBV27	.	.	CASSLGPKRSFEQYF	TGTGCCAGCAGTTTAGGGCCCAAAAGGTCGTTCGAGCAGTACTTC
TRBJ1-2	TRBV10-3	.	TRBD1	CAISAGTGAVYGYTF	TGTGCCATCAGTGCCGGGACAGGGGCCGTCTATGGCTACACCTTC
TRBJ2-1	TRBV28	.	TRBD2	CATLAGGGEQFF	TGTGCCACCCTAGCGGGAGGAGGTGAGCAGTTCTTC
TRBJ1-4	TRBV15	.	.	CATSRDPFENEKLFF	TGTGCCACCAGCAGAGACCCCTTTGAGAATGAAAAACTGTTTTTT
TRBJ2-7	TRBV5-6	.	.	CASSFWAGGPSYEQYF	TGTGCCAGCAGCTTTTGGGCCGGAGGGCCCTCCTACGAGCAGTACTTC
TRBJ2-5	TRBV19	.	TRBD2	CASSGGLAGGGTQYF	TGTGCCAGTAGTGGCGGACTAGCGGGAGGGGGGACCCAGTACTTC
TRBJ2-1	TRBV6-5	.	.	CASRPLRGGQDEQFF	TGTGCCAGCAGACCTCTAAGGGGGGGCCAGGATGAGCAGTTCTTC
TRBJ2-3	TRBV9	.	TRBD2	CASSTGGGSGSTDTQYF	TGTGCCAGCAGCACCGGCGGGGGAAGCGGGAGCACAGATACGCAGTATTTT
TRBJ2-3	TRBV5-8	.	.	CASTVLSTDTQYF	TGTGCCAGCACCGTCCTCAGCACAGATACGCAGTATTTT
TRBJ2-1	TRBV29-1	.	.	CSVARQTYNEQFF	TGCAGCGTTGCCCGACAGACCTACAATGAGCAGTTCTTC
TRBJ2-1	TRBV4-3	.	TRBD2	CASSQEASGSLYEQFF	TGCGCCAGCAGCCAAGAGGCTAGCGGGAGTCTGTATGAGCAGTTCTTC
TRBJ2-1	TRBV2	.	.	CASRGLVPSYNEQFF	TGTGCCAGCAGGGGACTCGTCCCCTCCTACAATGAGCAGTTCTTC
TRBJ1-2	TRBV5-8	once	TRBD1	CASSPRTGLDYGYTF	TGTGCCAGCAGCCCTAGGACAGGATTGGACTATGGCTACACCTTC
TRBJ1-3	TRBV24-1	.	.	CATSDRTDGNTIYF	TGTGCCACCAGTGACCGGACAGACGGAAACACCATATATTTT
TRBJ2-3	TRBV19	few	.	CASSIALLKDTQYF	TGTGCCAGTAGTATCGCGCTTCTGAAGGATACGCAGTATTTT